These 25 T cell receptor beta chains were sequenced from one sample in a study of PD-L1 blockade in urothelial cancer (dated by TCRdb to the late 2010s). The library was produced with the immunoSEQ multiplex PCR assay. TCRdb limited this immuneACCESS table to in-frame rearrangements with V and J called. A share of clones is missing; checked studies link under half to unresolved V genes, and the rest is unexplained. This sample lists 20,000 to 25,000 clones; 82% were detected once. The biggest ten clones account for about 1.6% of the sample. Reading the label with the study, this specimen's time point is: peripheral blood 6 weeks after treatment start. The sequences come from PBMCs, collected around atezolizumab (anti-PD-L1) treatment. The source is a man between 65 and 85 years old with urothelial cancer.

The chain links TRBV7-9 to TRBJ2-7, with 7 bases identical to TRBD2. Germline CDR1 and CDR2: SEHNR and FQNEAQ (reference sequence). J gave up 2 bases and V 4 bases, and 11 bases lay outside the gene matches. This CDR3 comprises 16 residues. CDR3 region: CASSSEPGLYTYEQYF. The CDR3 nucleotides are TGTGCCAGCAGCTCGGAGCCGGGACTATATACCTACGAGCAGTACTTC.

The chain carries TRBV6-4 and TRBJ1-1; D is possibly TRBD1 (6 bases). The CDR3 spans 15 residues. Trimming took off 7 bases at V and 1 base at J, with 16 bases between the two ends. Germline loops: CDR1 MRHNA, CDR2 SNTAGT. The CDR3 loop is CASKKDSGRNTEAFF. CDR3 coding DNA: TGTGCCAGCAAGAAGGACAGTGGACGGAACACTGAAGCTTTCTTT.

The V call is TRBV9, the J call TRBJ2-2, with 7 bases aligning to TRBD2. This CDR3 has 17 amino acids. Germline V lookup: CDR1 SGDLS, CDR2 YYNGEE. The V and J ends lost 0 bases and 0 bases, in that order; junction bases with no gene match: 5. CDR3 loop: CASSVGQAGTNTGELFF. The CDR3 DNA reads as TGTGCCAGCAGCGTAGGCCAAGCGGGGACGAACACCGGGGAGCTGTTTTTT.

The chain is built from TRBV19 and TRBJ1-3; D is unclear. Germline V CDR1 and CDR2: LNHDA, SQIVND (reference sequence). The length of the CDR3 is 17 residues. Trimming removed 3 bases at V and 0 bases at J, with 15 bases between. CDR3: CASSILEPGRSGNTIYF. The CDR3 nucleotides are TGTGCCAGTAGTATCCTCGAGCCAGGTCGCTCTGGAAACACCATATATTTT.

The V call is TRBV2, the J call TRBJ2-7; D unclear. The CDR3 has 13 residues. With 6 bases removed from V and 3 bases from J, the gap between germline ends came to 12 bases. Germline CDR1 and CDR2: SNHLY and FYNNEI. Here the CDR3 DNA reads TGTGCCAGCAGCCCGCAAAGACTCTACGAGCAGTACTTC. Its translation: CASSPQRLYEQYF.

The V call is TRBV10-3, the J call TRBJ2-2; 8 bases fit TRBD1. Germline V lookup: CDR1 ENHRY, CDR2 SYGVKD. The length of the CDR3 is 16 residues. The ends lost 4 bases at V and 6 bases at J; junction bases unmatched: 10. The CDR3, as DNA: TGTGCCATCAGTGTGGCAGGACAGGGCGGATCCGGGGAGCTGTTTTTT. It codes for CAISVAGQGGSGELFF.

The chain combines TRBV5-1 with TRBJ2-7; 8 bases fit TRBD2. Trimming cost V 3 bases and J 4 bases; bases outside gene matches: 12. The CDR3 runs 16 residues. Germline V gene data show CDR1 as SGHRS and CDR2 as YFSETQ. The CDR3 sequence is CASSSPRASGLYEQYF. DNA of the CDR3: TGCGCCAGCAGCTCCCCCCGGGCTAGCGGGCTTTACGAGCAGTACTTC. Supplemented by reference TRBV5-1 and TRBJ2-7, the full variable domain reads KAGVTQTPRYLIKTRGQQVTLSCSPISGHRSVSWYQQTPGQGLQFLFEYFSETQRNKGNFPGRFSGRQFSNSRSEMNVSTLELGDSALYLCASSSPRASGLYEQYFGPGTRLTVT.

The rearrangement uses TRBV10-3 and TRBJ2-1; 8 bases align to TRBD2. CDR3 size: 14 residues. CDR1 is ENHRY and CDR2 is SYGVKD in the germline V gene. V trimming: 3 bases; J trimming: 5 bases; junction bases outside the gene matches: 3. The CDR3 nucleotides are TGTGCCATCAGTGAACTAGCGGCTGACAATGAGCAGTTCTTC. It translates to CAISELAADNEQFF.

This chain uses TRBV19 with TRBJ1-2; D not resolved. CDR3 length: 13 residues. Germline V gene sequence: CDR1 LNHDA, CDR2 SQIVND (reference sequence). Between the trimmed V and J ends, which lost 1 base and 7 bases, there was a span of 10 bases. CDR3 region: CASSIGGGSGYTF. Written as DNA, the CDR3 is TGTGCCAGTAGTATAGGCGGCGGGAGTGGCTACACCTTC.

The V call is TRBV2, the J call TRBJ1-4, with D uncertain. Germline-derived CDR1 and CDR2 are SNHLY and FYNNEI. The CDR3 totals 13 residues. The ends were cut back, 7 bases at V and 0 bases at J, with 6 bases in the middle. This CDR3 reads CASNRATNEKLFF. Here the CDR3 DNA reads TGTGCCAGCAACCGAGCAACTAATGAAAAACTGTTTTTT.

For the CDR3, the DNA is TGTGCCAGCAGCTTAGTCTTTCTGTCGGGAGAGACCCAGTACTTC. The encoded protein is CASSLVFLSGETQYF. The chain links TRBV7-8 to TRBJ2-5; D unresolved. V dropped 1 base and J dropped 4 bases, with 13 bases sitting between them. The CDR3 is 15 amino acids. Germline V gives CDR1 SGHVS, CDR2 FQNEAQ.

This chain joins TRBV18 and TRBJ1-1; 10 nucleotides agree with TRBD1. The CDR3 consists of 16 residues. Germline-derived CDR1 and CDR2 are KGHSH and LQKENI. V shed 3 bases, J shed 1 base, and the junction held 5 bases outside the gene matches. CDR3 nucleotides: TGTGCCAGCTCACCTCGACAGGGGGCGTGGAACACTGAAGCTTTCTTT. Encoded protein: CASSPRQGAWNTEAFF. Together with reference TRBV18 and TRBJ1-1, the CDR3 gives the full variable domain: NAGVMQNPRHLVRRRGQEARLRCSPMKGHSHVYWYRQLPEEGLKFMVYLQKENIIDESGMPKERFSAEFPKEGPSILRIQQVVRGDSAAYFCASSPRQGAWNTEAFFGQGTRLTVV.

The rearrangement joins TRBV9 to TRBJ2-1; unclear D gene. The germline V gene encodes CDR1 SGDLS and CDR2 YYNGEE. The CDR3 is made up of 11 amino acids. V shed 2 bases and J shed 8 bases, with 5 bases lying between them. DNA of the CDR3: TGTGCCAGCAGCGTGAGCGATGAGCAGTTCTTC. Translation gives CASSVSDEQFF.

The V and J genes are TRBV7-2 and TRBJ2-7, with 7 bases that match TRBD1. The germline CDR1 and CDR2 sequences are SGHTA and FQGNSA. The CDR3 has 14 residues. With V trimmed by 8 bases and J by 2 bases, 9 bases remained unmatched. The CDR3 DNA is TGTGCCAGCTTCCGCCCCGGGACAGCCTACGAGCAGTACTTC. Translation: CASFRPGTAYEQYF.

The chain carries TRBV7-8 and TRBJ2-3; the D gene is possibly TRBD1 (7 bases). Trimming removed 7 bases at V and 1 base at J, with 12 bases between. The length of the CDR3 is 14 residues. Germline-derived CDR1 and CDR2 are SGHVS and FQNEAQ. The CDR3 sequence is CASTGGPGTDTQYF. For the CDR3, the DNA is TGTGCCAGCACAGGGGGGCCGGGCACAGATACGCAGTATTTT.

V usage is TRBV6-5 and J usage is TRBJ2-7; 8 bases align to TRBD2. The ends lost 6 bases at V and 3 bases at J; junction bases unmatched: 4. Germline CDR1 and CDR2: MNHEY and SVGAGI. The CDR3 has 13 amino acids. CDR3 residues: CASRETSVYEQYF. DNA of the CDR3: TGTGCCAGCAGGGAGACTAGCGTCTACGAGCAGTACTTC.

The chain links TRBV4-2 to TRBJ1-5, with 7 bases matching TRBD1. The V gene's germline CDR1 is LGHNA and CDR2 YNFKEQ. The ends lost 3 bases at V and 4 bases at J; junction bases unmatched: 9. This CDR3 has 16 amino acids. The CDR3 coding sequence is TGTGCCAGCAGCCAGGATCCCGGGACAGATAATCAGCCCCAGCATTTT. It encodes CASSQDPGTDNQPQHF.

The chain employs TRBV4-3 and TRBJ1-4; 7 bases fit TRBD1. CDR3 length: 19 amino acids. Per germline, CDR1 LGHNA and CDR2 YSLEER. Trimming cost V 4 bases and J 2 bases; bases outside gene matches: 16. DNA for the CDR3: TGCGCCAGCAGCCCACAAGGGGGCTTGGTTTTCGTGACTAATGAAAAACTGTTTTTT. This translates into CASSPQGGLVFVTNEKLFF.

The chain recombines TRBV4-3 with TRBJ1-5, with D unresolved. Germline CDR1 reads LGHNA; CDR2 reads YSLEER. Deletions cut 3 bases from V and 6 bases from J, with 21 bases between. The CDR3 consists of 17 residues. The CDR3 spells CASSQTTGRVYSQPQHF. CDR3 nucleotides: TGCGCCAGCAGCCAGACCACCGGGCGGGTATATAGTCAGCCCCAGCATTTT.

The chain joins TRBV13 to TRBJ1-2; D gene unclear. The germline CDR1 and CDR2 sequences are PRHDT and FYEKMQ (reference sequence). The CDR3 covers 13 residues. The germline V and J ends were trimmed by 5 bases and 6 bases, with 13 bases remaining between them. CDR3 protein: CASSLSEVHGYTF. Written as DNA, the CDR3 is TGTGCCAGCAGCCTCAGCGAGGTTCATGGCTACACCTTC. Based on the CDR3 plus reference TRBV13 and TRBJ1-2, the full variable domain is AAGVIQSPRHLIKEKRETATLKCYPIPRHDTVYWYQQGPGQDPQFLISFYEKMQSDKGSIPDRFSAQQFSDYHSELNMSSLELGDSALYFCASSLSEVHGYTFGSGTRLTVV.

The V gene is TRBV7-9, the J gene TRBJ1-1, with D maybe TRBD1 (6 bases). This CDR3 region has 13 residues. Trimming took 5 bases from V and 1 from J, leaving 8 bases between them. From germline, CDR1 is SEHNR and CDR2 FQNEAQ (reference sequence). The CDR3 sequence: CASSQGTNTEAFF. The CDR3 nucleotides read TGTGCCAGCAGCCAGGGGACGAACACTGAAGCTTTCTTT.

This chain uses TRBV18 with TRBJ2-3; the D gene is possibly TRBD2 (5 bases). V was shortened by 3 bases and J by 0 bases, with 10 bases between the two germline ends. CDR3 length: 15 residues. Per germline, CDR1 KGHSH and CDR2 LQKENI. DNA of the CDR3: TGTGCCAGCTCACCTCCGGCGGGCAGCACAGATACGCAGTATTTT. The encoded protein is CASSPPAGSTDTQYF.

This clone has a single count. The chain joins TRBV9 to TRBJ1-5, with D perhaps TRBD1 (6 bases). The CDR3 totals 16 residues. The germline CDR1 and CDR2 sequences are SGDLS and YYNGEE. V shed 3 bases and J shed 2 bases, with 15 bases lying between them. The CDR3 protein is CASSGGGRVGNQPQHF. The DNA of the CDR3 is TGTGCCAGCAGCGGGGGGGGCAGGGTGGGCAATCAGCCCCAGCATTTT.

V is TRBV9 and J is TRBJ1-5, with a tentative D call TRBD1 (5 bases). Trimming removed 0 bases from V and 0 bases from J, with 19 bases in between. The CDR3 length is 19 residues. In germline, CDR1 is SGDLS, CDR2 YYNGEE. The CDR3 loop is CASSVGPPPDRDSNQPQHF. In nucleotides, the CDR3 is TGTGCCAGCAGCGTAGGACCCCCTCCTGACAGAGATAGCAATCAGCCCCAGCATTTT.

The rearrangement links TRBV19 to TRBJ1-5; D is possibly TRBD1 (6 bases). Germline assignment: CDR1 LNHDA and CDR2 SQIVND (reference sequence). CDR3 length equals 15 residues. V lost 4 bases and J 4 bases, leaving 14 bases between the germline ends. Written as DNA, the CDR3 is TGTGCCAGTAGTAGATCTTTGAGGGGGAATCAGCCCCAGCATTTT. This gives the protein CASSRSLRGNQPQHF.